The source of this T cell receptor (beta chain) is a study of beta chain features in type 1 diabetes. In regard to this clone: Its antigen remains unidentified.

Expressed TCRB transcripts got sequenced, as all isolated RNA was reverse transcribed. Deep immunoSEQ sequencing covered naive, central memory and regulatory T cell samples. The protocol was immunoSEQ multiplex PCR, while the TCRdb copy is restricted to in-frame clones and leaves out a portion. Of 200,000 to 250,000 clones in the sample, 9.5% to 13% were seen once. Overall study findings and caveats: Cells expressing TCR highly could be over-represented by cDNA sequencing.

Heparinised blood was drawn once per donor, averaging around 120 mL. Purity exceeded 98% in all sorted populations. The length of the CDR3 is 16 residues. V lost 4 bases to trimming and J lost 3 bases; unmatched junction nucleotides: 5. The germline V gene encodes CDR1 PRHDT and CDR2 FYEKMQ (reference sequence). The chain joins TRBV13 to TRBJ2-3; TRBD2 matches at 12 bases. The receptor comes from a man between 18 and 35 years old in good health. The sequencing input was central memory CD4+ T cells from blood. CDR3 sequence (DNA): TGTGCCAGCAGCTCTCGACTAGCGGGAGATACAGATACGCAGTATTTT. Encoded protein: CASSSRLAGDTDTQYF. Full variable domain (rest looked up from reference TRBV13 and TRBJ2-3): AAGVIQSPRHLIKEKRETATLKCYPIPRHDTVYWYQQGPGQDPQFLISFYEKMQSDKGSIPDRFSAQQFSDYHSELNMSSLELGDSALYFCASSSRLAGDTDTQYFGPGTRLTVL.